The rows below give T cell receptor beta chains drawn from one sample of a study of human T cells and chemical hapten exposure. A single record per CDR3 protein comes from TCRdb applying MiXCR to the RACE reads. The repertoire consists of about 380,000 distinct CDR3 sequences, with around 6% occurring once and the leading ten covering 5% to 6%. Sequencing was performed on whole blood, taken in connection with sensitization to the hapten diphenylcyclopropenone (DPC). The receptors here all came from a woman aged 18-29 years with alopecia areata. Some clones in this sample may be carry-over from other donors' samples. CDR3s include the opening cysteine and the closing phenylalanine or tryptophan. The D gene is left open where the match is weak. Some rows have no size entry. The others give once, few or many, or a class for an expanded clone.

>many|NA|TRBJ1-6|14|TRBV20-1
TGCAGTGCTAGTAAGGGTTCCTATAATTCACCCCTCCACTTT
CSASKGSYNSPLHF
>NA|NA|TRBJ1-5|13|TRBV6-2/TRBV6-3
TGTGCCAGCAGTTACATGGACCATCAGCCCCAGCATTTT
CASSYMDHQPQHF
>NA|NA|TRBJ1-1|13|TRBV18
TGTGCCAGCTCGGCGGATCGGGACACTGAAGCTTTCTTT
CASSADRDTEAFF
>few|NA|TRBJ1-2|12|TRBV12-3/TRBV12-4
TGTGCCAGCAGTTTAGGGCAGCATGGCTACACCTTC
CASSLGQHGYTF
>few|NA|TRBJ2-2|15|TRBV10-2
TGCGCCAGCAGAGCCCTGAGGCCCGGGGCCGGGGAGCTGTTTTTT
CASRALRPGAGELFF
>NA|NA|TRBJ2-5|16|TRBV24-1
TGTGCCACCAGTGATTTGCAGTCAGGGAGCCAAGAGACCCAGTACTTC
CATSDLQSGSQETQYF
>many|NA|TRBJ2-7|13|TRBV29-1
TGCAGCGTTGCTAGGGACCGAGCCTACGAGCAGTACTTC
CSVARDRAYEQYF
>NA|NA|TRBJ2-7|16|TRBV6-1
TGTGCCAGCAGTGAAAGAGGGTCAACTACCTCCTACGAGCAGTACTTC
CASSERGSTTSYEQYF
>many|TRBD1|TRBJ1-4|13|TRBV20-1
TGCAGTGCAGGGGGACAAAACAGGGGCAAACTGTTTTTT
CSAGGQNRGKLFF
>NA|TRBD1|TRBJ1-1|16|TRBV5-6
TGTGCCAGCAGCTTCACCGGGACAGGGGGATGGACTGAAGCTTTCTTT
CASSFTGTGGWTEAFF
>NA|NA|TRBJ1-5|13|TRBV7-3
TGTGCCAGCAGCTTAGGACCCAGGCAGCCCCAGCATTTT
CASSLGPRQPQHF
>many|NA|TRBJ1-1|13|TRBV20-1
TGCAGTGCCGAGACTGGGGAGGGCACTGAAGCTTTCTTT
CSAETGEGTEAFF
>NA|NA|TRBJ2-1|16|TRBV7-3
TGTGCCAGCAGCTTCCAGGGGCCGTCGTCCTACCTTGAGCAGTTCTTC
CASSFQGPSSYLEQFF
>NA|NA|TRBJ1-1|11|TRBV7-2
TGTGCCAGCACCCTGGAGACTGAAGCTTTCTTT
CASTLETEAFF
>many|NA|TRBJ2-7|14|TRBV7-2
TGTGCCAGCAGCTTATCGGGGAGCTCCTACGAGCAGTACTTC
CASSLSGSSYEQYF
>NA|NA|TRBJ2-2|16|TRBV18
TGTGCCAGCTCACCATTTGGGACTGGGAACACCGGGGAGCTGTTTTTT
CASSPFGTGNTGELFF
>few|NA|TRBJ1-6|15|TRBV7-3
TGTGCCAGCAGCTTATCGGCAGAAGATAATTCACCCCTCCACTTT
CASSLSAEDNSPLHF
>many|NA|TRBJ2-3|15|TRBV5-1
TGCGCCAGCAGAATGACAAGGGCCCAGGCAGATACGCAGTATTTT
CASRMTRAQADTQYF
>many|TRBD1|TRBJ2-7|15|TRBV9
TGTGCCAGCAGCCTAGGACAGGGGCCAGCCTACGAGCAGTACTTC
CASSLGQGPAYEQYF
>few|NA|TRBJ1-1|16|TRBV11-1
TGTGCCAGCAGCCCCGGGGACGGAGCAGTGGGCACTGAAGCTTTCTTT
CASSPGDGAVGTEAFF
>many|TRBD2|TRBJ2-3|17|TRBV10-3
TGTGCCATCAGTGAAAAACTAGCGGGGACTAAGACAGATACGCAGTATTTT
CAISEKLAGTKTDTQYF
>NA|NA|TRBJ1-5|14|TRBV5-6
TGTGCCAGCAGCGGGGGCCACGGGGATCAGCCCCAGCATTTT
CASSGGHGDQPQHF
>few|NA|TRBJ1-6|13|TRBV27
TGTGCCAGCACTTTACGGAGTAATTCACCCCTCCACTTT
CASTLRSNSPLHF
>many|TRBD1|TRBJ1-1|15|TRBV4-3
TGCGCCAGCAGCCAAGATCCCCGACAGGGGACTGAAGCTTTCTTT
CASSQDPRQGTEAFF
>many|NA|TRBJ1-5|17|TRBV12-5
TGTGCTAGTGGTTCGAGATTGCGGGGCAGGGTGAGCCAGCCCCAGCATTTT
CASGSRLRGRVSQPQHF
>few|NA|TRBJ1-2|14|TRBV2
TGTGCCAGCAGTGGACACGGGACACTCTATGGCTACACCTTC
CASSGHGTLYGYTF
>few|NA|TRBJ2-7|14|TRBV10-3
TGTGCCATCACCGCCGGGACAAGTCTCTACGAGCAGTACTTC
CAITAGTSLYEQYF
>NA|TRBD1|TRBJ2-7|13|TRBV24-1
TGTGCCACCAGTGAGGTGACAGGGGAAGAGCAGTACTTC
CATSEVTGEEQYF
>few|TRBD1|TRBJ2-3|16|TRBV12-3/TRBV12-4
TGTGCCAGCAGCCAAGGACAGGGGGGTAGCACAGATACGCAGTATTTT
CASSQGQGGSTDTQYF
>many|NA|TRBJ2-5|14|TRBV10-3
TGTGCCATCAGTGATCTTCGGTCGCAAGAGACCCAGTACTTC
CAISDLRSQETQYF
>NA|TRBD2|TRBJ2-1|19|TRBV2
TGTGCCAGCACTATGACTAGCGGGGGCCACTATTCCTCCTACAATGAGCAGTTCTTC
CASTMTSGGHYSSYNEQFF
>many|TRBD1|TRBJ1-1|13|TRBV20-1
TGCAGTGCTAGGGAGACAGGGGGCACTGAAGCTTTCTTT
CSARETGGTEAFF
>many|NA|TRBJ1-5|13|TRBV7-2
TGTGCCAGCAGTTTTTCTAGCAATCAGCCCCAGCATTTT
CASSFSSNQPQHF
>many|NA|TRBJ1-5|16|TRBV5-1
TGCGCCAGCAGCTTGGGAGCGTCGACAGCCAATCAGCCCCAGCATTTT
CASSLGASTANQPQHF
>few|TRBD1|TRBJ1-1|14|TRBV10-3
TGTGCCATCAGGTGGACAGGAGGAAACACTGAAGCTTTCTTT
CAIRWTGGNTEAFF
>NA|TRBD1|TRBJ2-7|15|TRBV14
TGTGCCAGCAGCCCTGATTGGGGACAGAGGACAGGGCAGTACTTC
CASSPDWGQRTGQYF
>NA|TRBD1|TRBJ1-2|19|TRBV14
TGTGCCAGCAGCCAACAACGCAGGACAGGCAGTTGGGGAATCTATGGCTACACCTTC
CASSQQRRTGSWGIYGYTF
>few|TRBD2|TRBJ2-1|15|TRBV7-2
TGTGCCAGCCATGGACCGTGGGGGGGGAACAATGAGCAGTTCTTC
CASHGPWGGNNEQFF
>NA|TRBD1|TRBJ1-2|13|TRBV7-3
TGTGCCAGCAGCTTCGACAGGGCCTATGGCTACACCTTC
CASSFDRAYGYTF
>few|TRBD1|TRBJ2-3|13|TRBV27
TGTGCCAGCAGACAGGGGCTCACAGATACGCAGTATTTT
CASRQGLTDTQYF
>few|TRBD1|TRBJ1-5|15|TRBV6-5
TGTGCCAGCAGTCGACAGGGATTCGCCAATCAGCCCCAGCATTTT
CASSRQGFANQPQHF
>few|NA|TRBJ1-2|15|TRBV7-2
TGTGCCAGCAGCTTAAGACACCTAGGACGGTATGGCTACACCTTC
CASSLRHLGRYGYTF